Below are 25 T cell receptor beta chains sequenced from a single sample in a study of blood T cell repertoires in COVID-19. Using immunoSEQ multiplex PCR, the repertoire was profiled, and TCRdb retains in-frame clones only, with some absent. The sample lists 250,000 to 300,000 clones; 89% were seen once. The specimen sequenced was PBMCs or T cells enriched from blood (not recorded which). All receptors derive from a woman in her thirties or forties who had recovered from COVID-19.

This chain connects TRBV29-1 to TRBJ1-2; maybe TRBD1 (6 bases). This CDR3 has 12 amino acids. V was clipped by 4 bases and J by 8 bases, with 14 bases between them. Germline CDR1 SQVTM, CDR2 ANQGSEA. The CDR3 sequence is CSVGGQGGGYTF. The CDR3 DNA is TGCAGCGTTGGGGGGCAGGGCGGAGGCTACACCTTC.

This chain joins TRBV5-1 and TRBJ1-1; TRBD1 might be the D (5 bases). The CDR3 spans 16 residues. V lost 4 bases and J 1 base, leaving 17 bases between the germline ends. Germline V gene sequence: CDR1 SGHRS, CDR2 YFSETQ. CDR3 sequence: CASSLGPGTANTEAFF. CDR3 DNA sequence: TGCGCCAGCAGCCTCGGGCCCGGGACTGCGAACACTGAAGCTTTCTTT.

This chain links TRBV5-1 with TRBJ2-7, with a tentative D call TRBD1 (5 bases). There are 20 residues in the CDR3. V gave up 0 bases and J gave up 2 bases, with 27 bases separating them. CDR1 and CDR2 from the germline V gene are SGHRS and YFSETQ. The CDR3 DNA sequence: TGCGCCAGCAGCTTGGTATTTCCGCCCACCTTAGAGCAGGACACCTACGAGCAGTACTTC. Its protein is CASSLVFPPTLEQDTYEQYF.

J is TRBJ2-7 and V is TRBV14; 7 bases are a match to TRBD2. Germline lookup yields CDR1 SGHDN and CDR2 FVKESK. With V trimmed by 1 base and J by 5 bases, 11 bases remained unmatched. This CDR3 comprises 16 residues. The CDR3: CASSQAGGRAGHEQYF. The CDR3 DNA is TGTGCCAGCAGCCAAGCGGGGGGAAGGGCTGGCCACGAGCAGTACTTC.

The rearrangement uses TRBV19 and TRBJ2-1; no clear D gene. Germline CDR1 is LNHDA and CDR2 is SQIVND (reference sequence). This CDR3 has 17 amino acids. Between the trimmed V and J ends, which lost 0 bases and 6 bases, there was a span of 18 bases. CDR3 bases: TGTGCCAGTAGTATAGATCGGCGGTCTCGGCCGGGCAATGAGCAGTTCTTC. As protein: CASSIDRRSRPGNEQFF.

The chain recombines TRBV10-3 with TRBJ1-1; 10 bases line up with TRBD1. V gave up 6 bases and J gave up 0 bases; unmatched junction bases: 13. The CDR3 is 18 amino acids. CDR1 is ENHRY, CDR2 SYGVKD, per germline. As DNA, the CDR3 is TGTGCCATCAGAGCCGGGACAGGGGTGATACGGGTGAACACTGAAGCTTTCTTT. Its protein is CAIRAGTGVIRVNTEAFF.

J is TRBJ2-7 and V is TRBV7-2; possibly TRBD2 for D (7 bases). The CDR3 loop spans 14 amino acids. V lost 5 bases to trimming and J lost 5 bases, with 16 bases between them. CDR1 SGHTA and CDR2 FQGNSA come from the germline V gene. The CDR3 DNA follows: TGTGCCAGCAGCCCCGGGGGGCTAGTCAACGAGCAGTACTTC. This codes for CASSPGGLVNEQYF. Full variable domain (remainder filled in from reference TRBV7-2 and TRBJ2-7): GAGVSQSPSNKVTEKGKDVELRCDPISGHTALYWYRQSLGQGLEFLIYFQGNSAPDKSGLPSDRFSAERTGGSVSTLTIQRTQQEDSAVYLCASSPGGLVNEQYFGPGTRLTVT.

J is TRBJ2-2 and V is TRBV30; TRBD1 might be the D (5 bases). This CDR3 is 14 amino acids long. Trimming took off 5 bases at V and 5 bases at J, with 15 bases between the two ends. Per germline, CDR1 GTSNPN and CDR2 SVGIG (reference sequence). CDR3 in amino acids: CAWSPGQGTGELFF. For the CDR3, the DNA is TGTGCCTGGTCTCCCGGGCAGGGAACCGGGGAGCTGTTTTTT.

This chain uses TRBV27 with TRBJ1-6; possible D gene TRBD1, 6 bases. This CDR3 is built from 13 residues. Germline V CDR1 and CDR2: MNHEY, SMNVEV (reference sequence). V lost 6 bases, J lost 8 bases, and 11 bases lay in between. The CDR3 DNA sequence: TGTGCCAGCAGCTACCCAGGGGATTCACCCCTCCACTTT. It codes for CASSYPGDSPLHF.

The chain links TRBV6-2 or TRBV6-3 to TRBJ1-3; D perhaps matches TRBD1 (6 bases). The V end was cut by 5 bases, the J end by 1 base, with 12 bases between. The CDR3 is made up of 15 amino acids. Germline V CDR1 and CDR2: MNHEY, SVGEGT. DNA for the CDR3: TGTGCCAGCAGTGGCGCCGGGACATCTGGAAACACCATATATTTT. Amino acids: CASSGAGTSGNTIYF.

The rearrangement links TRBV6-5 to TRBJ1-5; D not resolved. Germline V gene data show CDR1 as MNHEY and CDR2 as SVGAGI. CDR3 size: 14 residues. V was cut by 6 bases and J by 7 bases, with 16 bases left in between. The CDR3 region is CASRGDIKLQPQHF. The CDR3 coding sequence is TGTGCCAGCAGGGGAGACATCAAACTCCAGCCCCAGCATTTT.

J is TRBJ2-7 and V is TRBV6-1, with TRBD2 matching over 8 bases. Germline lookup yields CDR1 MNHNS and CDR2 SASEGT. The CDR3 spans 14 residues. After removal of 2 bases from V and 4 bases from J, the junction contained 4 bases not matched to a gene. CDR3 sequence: CASSEPGGGYEQYF. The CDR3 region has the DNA TGTGCCAGCAGTGAACCGGGGGGGGGTTACGAGCAGTACTTC.

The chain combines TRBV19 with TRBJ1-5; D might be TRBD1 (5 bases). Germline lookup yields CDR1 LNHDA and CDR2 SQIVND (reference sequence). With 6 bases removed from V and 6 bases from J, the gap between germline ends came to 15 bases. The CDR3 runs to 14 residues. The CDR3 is CASRQVITTQPQHF. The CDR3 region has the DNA TGTGCCAGTAGACAGGTCATCACAACTCAGCCCCAGCATTTT.

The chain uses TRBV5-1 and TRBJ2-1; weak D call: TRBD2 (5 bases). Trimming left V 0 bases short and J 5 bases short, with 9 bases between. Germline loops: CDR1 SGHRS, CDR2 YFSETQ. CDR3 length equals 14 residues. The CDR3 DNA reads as TGCGCCAGCAGCTTGGAGGGAGCCAACAATGAGCAGTTCTTC. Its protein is CASSLEGANNEQFF.

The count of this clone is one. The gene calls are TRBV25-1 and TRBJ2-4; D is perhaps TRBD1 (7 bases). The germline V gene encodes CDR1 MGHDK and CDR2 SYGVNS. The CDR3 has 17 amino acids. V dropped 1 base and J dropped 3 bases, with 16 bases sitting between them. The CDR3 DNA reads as TGTGCCAGCAGTGAATCCTCCCACAGGGGAGGCAAAAACATTCAGTACTTC. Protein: CASSESSHRGGKNIQYF.

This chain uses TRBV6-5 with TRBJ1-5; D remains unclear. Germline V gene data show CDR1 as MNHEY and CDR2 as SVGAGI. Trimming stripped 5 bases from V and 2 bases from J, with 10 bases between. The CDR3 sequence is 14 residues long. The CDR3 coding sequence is TGTGCCAGCAGTCCCAACGGGGGCAATCAGCCCCAGCATTTT. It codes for CASSPNGGNQPQHF.

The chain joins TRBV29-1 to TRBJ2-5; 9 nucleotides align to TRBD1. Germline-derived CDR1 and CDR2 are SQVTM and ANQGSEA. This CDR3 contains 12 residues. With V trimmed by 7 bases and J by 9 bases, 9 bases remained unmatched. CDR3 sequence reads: CSEEQGQGSQYF. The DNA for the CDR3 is TGCAGCGAAGAGCAGGGACAGGGATCCCAGTACTTC.

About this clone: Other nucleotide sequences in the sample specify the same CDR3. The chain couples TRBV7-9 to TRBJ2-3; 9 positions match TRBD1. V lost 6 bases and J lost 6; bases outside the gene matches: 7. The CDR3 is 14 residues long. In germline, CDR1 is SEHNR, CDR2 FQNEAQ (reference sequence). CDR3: CASSGTGSTDTQYF. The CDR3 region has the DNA TGTGCCAGCAGTGGGACAGGGTCTACGGATACGCAGTATTTT.

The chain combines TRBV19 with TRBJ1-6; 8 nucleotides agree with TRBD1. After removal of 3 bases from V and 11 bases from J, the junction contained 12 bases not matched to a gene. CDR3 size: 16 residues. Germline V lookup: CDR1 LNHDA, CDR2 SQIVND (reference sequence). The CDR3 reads CASSIGQGAASAPLHF. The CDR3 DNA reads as TGTGCCAGTAGTATCGGACAGGGCGCCGCCTCCGCACCCCTCCACTTT.

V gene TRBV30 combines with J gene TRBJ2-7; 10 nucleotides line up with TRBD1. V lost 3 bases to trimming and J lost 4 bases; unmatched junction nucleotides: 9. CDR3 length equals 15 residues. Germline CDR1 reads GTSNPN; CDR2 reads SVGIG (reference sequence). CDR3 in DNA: TGTGCCTGGAGGGACCGGGACAGGGGACTTTACGAGCAGTACTTC. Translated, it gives CAWRDRDRGLYEQYF.

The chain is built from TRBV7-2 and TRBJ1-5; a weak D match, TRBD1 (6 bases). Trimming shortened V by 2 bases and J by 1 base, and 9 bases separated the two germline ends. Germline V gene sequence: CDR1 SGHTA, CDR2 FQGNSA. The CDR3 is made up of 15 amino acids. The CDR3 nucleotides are TGTGCCAGCAGCTTAATGGGGGCGAGCAATCAGCCCCAGCATTTT. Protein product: CASSLMGASNQPQHF.

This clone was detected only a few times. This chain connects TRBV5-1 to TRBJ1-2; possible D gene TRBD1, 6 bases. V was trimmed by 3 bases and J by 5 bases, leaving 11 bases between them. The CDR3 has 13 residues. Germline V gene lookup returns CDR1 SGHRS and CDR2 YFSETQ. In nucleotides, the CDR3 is TGCGCCAGCAGCTACGACAGGTCTTATGGCTACACCTTC. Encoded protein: CASSYDRSYGYTF.

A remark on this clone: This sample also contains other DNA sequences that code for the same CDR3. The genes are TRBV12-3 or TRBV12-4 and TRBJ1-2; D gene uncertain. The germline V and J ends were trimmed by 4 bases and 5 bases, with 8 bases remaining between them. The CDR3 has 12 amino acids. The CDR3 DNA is TGTGCCAGCAGTTCGGACTCTTATGGCTACACCTTC. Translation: CASSSDSYGYTF.

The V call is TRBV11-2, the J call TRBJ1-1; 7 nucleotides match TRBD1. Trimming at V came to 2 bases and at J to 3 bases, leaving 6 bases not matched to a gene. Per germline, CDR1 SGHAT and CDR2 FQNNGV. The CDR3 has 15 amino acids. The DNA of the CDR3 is TGTGCCAGCAGCTTATTCCTCCAGGGGGACACTGAAGCTTTCTTT. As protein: CASSLFLQGDTEAFF.

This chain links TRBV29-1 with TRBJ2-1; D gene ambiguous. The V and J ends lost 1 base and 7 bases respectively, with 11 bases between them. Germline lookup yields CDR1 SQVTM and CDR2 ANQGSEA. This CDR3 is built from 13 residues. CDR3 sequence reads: CSVEVQVGNEQFF. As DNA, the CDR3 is TGCAGCGTTGAAGTGCAGGTTGGGAATGAGCAGTTCTTC.